This T cell receptor (beta chain) was retrieved from a study of response to subunit inactivated influenza vaccine. Study-level results: With each seasonal influenza vaccination, the authors suggested, few new T cells are recruited.

Germline lookup yields CDR1 SGHRS and CDR2 YFSETQ. The CDR3 runs 15 residues. V was shortened by 0 bases and J by 8 bases, with 12 bases between the two germline ends. TCRdb independently ran MiXCR on the RT-PCR reads; one entry per CDR3 protein. The sample has roughly 290,000 distinct CDR3 sequences; 20% to 25% are singletons. This clonotype has a handful of counts. Its target is not known. The source was PBMCs from blood, collected approximately 22 months after vaccination. The chain links TRBV5-1 to TRBJ1-6; maybe TRBD1 (6 bases). The TCR sequence derives from a man in his fifties or sixties who received an inactivated influenza vaccine. Written as DNA, the CDR3 is TGCGCCAGCAGCTTGGGCAGGGGTCGACATTCACCCCTCCACTTT. Protein sequence: CASSLGRGRHSPLHF.